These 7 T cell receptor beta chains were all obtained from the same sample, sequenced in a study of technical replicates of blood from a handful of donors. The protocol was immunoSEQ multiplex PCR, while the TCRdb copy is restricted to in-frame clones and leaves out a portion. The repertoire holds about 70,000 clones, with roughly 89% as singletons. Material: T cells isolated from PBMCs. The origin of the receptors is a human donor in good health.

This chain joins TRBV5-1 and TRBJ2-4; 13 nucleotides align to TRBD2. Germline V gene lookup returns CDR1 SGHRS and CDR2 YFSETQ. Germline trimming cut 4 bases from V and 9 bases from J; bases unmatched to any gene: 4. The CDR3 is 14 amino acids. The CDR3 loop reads CASSGGTSGAIQYF. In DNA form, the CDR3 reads TGCGCCAGCAGCGGGGGGACTAGCGGGGCCATTCAGTACTTC.

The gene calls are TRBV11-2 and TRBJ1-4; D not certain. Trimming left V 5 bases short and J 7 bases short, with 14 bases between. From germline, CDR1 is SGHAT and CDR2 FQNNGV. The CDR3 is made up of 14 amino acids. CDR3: CASSLTFDGEKLFF. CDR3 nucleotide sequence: TGTGCCAGCAGCCTGACATTTGACGGTGAAAAACTGTTTTTT. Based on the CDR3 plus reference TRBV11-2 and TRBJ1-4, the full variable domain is EAGVAQSPRYKIIEKRQSVAFWCNPISGHATLYWYQQILGQGPKLLIQFQNNGVVDDSQLPKDRFSAERLKGVDSTLKIQPAKLEDSAVYLCASSLTFDGEKLFFGSGTQLSVL.

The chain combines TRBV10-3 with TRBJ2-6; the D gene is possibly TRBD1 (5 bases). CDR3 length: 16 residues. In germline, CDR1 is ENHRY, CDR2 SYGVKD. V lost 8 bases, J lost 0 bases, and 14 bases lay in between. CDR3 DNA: TGTGCCATCCCAGGGTCCCCCCGCTCTGGGGCCAACGTCCTGACTTTC. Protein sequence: CAIPGSPRSGANVLTF.

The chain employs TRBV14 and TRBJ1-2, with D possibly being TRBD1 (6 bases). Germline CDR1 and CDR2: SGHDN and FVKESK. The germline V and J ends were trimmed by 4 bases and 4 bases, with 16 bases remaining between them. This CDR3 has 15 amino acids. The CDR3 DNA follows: TGTGCCAGCAGCCCAATAGACAGGCAGGTCTATGGCTACACCTTC. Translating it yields CASSPIDRQVYGYTF.

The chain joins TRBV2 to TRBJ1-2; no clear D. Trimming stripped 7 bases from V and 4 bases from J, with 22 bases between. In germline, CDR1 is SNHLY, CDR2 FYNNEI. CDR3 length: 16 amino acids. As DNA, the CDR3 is TGTGCCAGCATGGCGGGATACACCCTTGAGGGCTATGGCTACACCTTC. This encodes CASMAGYTLEGYGYTF.

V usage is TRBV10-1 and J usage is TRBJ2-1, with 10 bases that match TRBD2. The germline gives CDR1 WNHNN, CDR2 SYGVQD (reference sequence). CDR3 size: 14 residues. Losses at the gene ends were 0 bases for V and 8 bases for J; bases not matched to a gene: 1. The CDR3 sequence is CASSESGLAYEQFF. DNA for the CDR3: TGCGCCAGCAGTGAGTCGGGACTAGCGTATGAGCAGTTCTTC.

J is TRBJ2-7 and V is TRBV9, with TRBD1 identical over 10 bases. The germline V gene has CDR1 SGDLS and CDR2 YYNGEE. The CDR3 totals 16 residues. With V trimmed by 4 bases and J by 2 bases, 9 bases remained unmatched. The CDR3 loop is CASSNLGQGSPYEQYF. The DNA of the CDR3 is TGTGCCAGCAGCAATTTGGGACAGGGGAGCCCCTACGAGCAGTACTTC.